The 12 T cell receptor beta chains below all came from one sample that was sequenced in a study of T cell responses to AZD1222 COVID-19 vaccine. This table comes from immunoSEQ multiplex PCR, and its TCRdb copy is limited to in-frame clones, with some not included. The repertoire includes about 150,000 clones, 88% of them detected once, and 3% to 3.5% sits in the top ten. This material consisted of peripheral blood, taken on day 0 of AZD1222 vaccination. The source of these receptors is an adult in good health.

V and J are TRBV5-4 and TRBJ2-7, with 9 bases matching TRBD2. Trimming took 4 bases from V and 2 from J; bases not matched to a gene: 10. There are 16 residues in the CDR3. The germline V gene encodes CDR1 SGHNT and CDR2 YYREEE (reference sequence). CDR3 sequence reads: CASSPPERGATYEQYF. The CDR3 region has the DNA TGTGCCAGCAGCCCGCCGGAGCGGGGGGCGACCTACGAGCAGTACTTC.

In DNA form, the CDR3 reads TGTGCCAGCAGTGAAGCGCTTGGGAGGCCCCTGTCCGAAGCTTTCTTT. Its protein is CASSEALGRPLSEAFF. J is TRBJ1-1 and V is TRBV2; the D is unclear. This CDR3 is 16 amino acids long. Germline V lookup: CDR1 SNHLY, CDR2 FYNNEI. V was cut by 0 bases and J by 8 bases, with 19 bases left in between.

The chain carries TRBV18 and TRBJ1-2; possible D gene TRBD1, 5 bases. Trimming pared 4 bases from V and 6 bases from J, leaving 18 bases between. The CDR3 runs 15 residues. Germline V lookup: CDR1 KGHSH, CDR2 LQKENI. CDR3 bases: TGTGCCAGCTCACTCTCCGCGGGCATCAGGGATGGCTACACCTTC. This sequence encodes CASSLSAGIRDGYTF.

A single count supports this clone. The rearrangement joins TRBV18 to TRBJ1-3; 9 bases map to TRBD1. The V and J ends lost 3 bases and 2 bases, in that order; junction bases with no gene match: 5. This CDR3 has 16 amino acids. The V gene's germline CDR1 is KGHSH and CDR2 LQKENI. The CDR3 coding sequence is TGTGCCAGCTCACCGTCGGACAGGGGAACTGGAAACACCATATATTTT. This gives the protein CASSPSDRGTGNTIYF.

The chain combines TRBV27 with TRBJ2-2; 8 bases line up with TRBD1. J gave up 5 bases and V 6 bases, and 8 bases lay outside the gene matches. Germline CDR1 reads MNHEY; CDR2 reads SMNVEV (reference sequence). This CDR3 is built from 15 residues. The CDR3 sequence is CASRTGTGITGELFF. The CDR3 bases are TGTGCCAGCAGGACCGGGACAGGCATAACCGGGGAGCTGTTTTTT.

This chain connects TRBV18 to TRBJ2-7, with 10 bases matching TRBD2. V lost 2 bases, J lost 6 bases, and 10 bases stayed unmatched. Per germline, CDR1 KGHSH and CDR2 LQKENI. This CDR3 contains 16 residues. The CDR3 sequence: CASSPGTSGIDREQYF. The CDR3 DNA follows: TGTGCCAGCTCACCAGGTACTAGCGGGATTGATCGCGAGCAGTACTTC.

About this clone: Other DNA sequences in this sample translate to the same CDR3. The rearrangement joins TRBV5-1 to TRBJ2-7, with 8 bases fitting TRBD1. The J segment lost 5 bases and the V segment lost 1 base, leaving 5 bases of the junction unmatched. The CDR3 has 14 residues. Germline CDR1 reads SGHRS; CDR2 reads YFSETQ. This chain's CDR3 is CASSLRTGNDEQYF. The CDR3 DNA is TGCGCCAGCAGCTTGAGGACAGGGAACGACGAGCAGTACTTC.

This chain's CDR3 is CSVRWGHTTDTQYF. The CDR3 coding sequence is TGCAGCGTCCGGTGGGGACACACCACAGATACGCAGTATTTT. The chain uses TRBV29-1 and TRBJ2-3; TRBD1 might be the D (6 bases). Trimming stripped 6 bases from V and 2 bases from J, with 15 bases between. The length of the CDR3 is 14 residues. In germline, CDR1 is SQVTM, CDR2 ANQGSEA.

The CDR3 here is CASSLRHLNTGELFF. The CDR3 DNA sequence: TGTGCCAGCAGCTTGCGACACCTGAACACCGGGGAGCTGTTTTTT. The rearrangement joins TRBV5-8 to TRBJ2-2; D call uncertain. The CDR3 runs 15 residues. Germline V gene sequence: CDR1 SGHTS, CDR2 YDEGEE. Between the trimmed V and J ends, which lost 1 base and 1 base, there was a span of 8 bases.

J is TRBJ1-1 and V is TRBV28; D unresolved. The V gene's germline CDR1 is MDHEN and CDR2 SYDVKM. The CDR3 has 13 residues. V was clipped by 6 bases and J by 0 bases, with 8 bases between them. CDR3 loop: CASSRHMNTEAFF. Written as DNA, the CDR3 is TGTGCCAGCAGCCGGCATATGAACACTGAAGCTTTCTTT.

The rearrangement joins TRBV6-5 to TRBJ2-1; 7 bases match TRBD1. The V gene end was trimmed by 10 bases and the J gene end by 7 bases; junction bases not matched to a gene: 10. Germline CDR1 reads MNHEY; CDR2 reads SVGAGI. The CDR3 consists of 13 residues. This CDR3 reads CATSLTGLNEQFF. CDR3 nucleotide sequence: TGTGCCACTTCCTTGACAGGGCTGAATGAGCAGTTCTTC.

Here the CDR3 DNA reads TGCGCCAGCAGTGAGTCGTGGTCACTGAAACTCCATGGCTACACCTTC. It yields the protein CASSESWSLKLHGYTF. The chain couples TRBV10-1 to TRBJ1-2; D is uncertain. The CDR3 consists of 16 residues. V was clipped by 0 bases and J by 6 bases, with 17 bases between them. Per the germline V gene, CDR1 is WNHNN and CDR2 is SYGVQD (reference sequence).